The present TCR beta chain was sequenced within a study of OX40 agonist ivuxolimab in advanced cancers. General study results and limits: Still undetermined is the antigen specificity of the expanded peripheral T cells.

Turning to this clone: What it binds is not known.

Libraries were prepared by immunoSEQ multiplex PCR; TCRdb keeps only in-frame clonotypes and omits some of them. Of around 76,000 clones in the sample, 75% to 85% were seen once. The CDR3 runs to 13 residues. V was trimmed by 0 bases and J by 6 bases, leaving 6 bases between them. Germline lookup yields CDR1 SSHAT and CDR2 FNYEAQ (reference sequence). This TCR was sampled from an adult with an advanced solid tumor such as melanoma, head and neck, liver or kidney cancer. The source was CD4+ or CD8+ T cells sorted from blood, collected in a trial of the OX40 agonist ivuxolimab. The V call is TRBV7-7, the J call TRBJ2-1; D possibly corresponds to TRBD1 (6 bases). CDR3 residues: CASSLAGGNEQFF. Here the CDR3 DNA reads TGTGCCAGCAGCTTAGCAGGGGGCAATGAGCAGTTCTTC.